This is a list of T cell receptor beta chains from one sample in a study of shared clonotypes between healthy human individuals. The method was immunoSEQ multiplex PCR; TCRdb's version includes in-frame clones alone and lacks a portion of them. Seen here are about 1,500,000 clones, more than 95% observed once, and the top ten hold about 1.2%. Sequenced input: naive CD4+ T cells sorted from blood. The receptors come from a man under 40 in good health. The CDR3 runs from the conserved cysteine through the conserved F or W. Each record gives: CDR3 length, clone size, J gene, V gene, D gene, CDR3 DNA, CDR3 protein. D genes are given only for firm matches. Clone size appears in some rows only: once, few, many, or a class for an expanded clone.

length: 16
size: NA
J: TRBJ2-6
V: TRBV7-9
D: NA
DNA: TGTGCCAGACATTCCCCTGGGAACTCTGGGGCCAACGTCCTGACTTTC
CDR3: CARHSPGNSGANVLTF

length: 13
size: NA
J: TRBJ1-2
V: TRBV28
D: NA
DNA: TGTGCCAGCAGTACTGACTCTATATTCGGCTACACCTTC
CDR3: CASSTDSIFGYTF

length: 15
size: NA
J: TRBJ2-5
V: TRBV4-2
D: NA
DNA: TGTGCCAGCAGCCAAGATCCAGGCATAGGGGAGACCCAGTACTTC
CDR3: CASSQDPGIGETQYF

length: 14
size: once
J: TRBJ1-2
V: TRBV11-2
D: NA
DNA: TGTGCCAGCAGCTTAGTTGGTCAGATCTATGGCTACACCTTC
CDR3: CASSLVGQIYGYTF

length: 17
size: NA
J: TRBJ2-2
V: TRBV21-1
D: NA
DNA: TGTGCCAGCCCGCCGACTAGCGGGAAAATGGACACCGGGGAGCTGTTTTTT
CDR3: CASPPTSGKMDTGELFF

length: 13
size: NA
J: TRBJ2-7
V: TRBV5-4
D: NA
DNA: TGTGCCAGCAGCCGGACAGATTCCTACGAGCAGTACTTC
CDR3: CASSRTDSYEQYF

length: 16
size: once
J: TRBJ2-5
V: TRBV6-5
D: TRBD1
DNA: TGTGCCAGCAGTTACTATAGGCAGGGGGCGGGAGAGACCCAGTACTTC
CDR3: CASSYYRQGAGETQYF

length: 15
size: NA
J: TRBJ1-3
V: TRBV18
D: TRBD1
DNA: TGTGCCAGCTCTGGCGAAACAGGGGGCGAAGACACCATATATTTT
CDR3: CASSGETGGEDTIYF

length: 19
size: NA
J: TRBJ2-3
V: TRBV9
D: TRBD2
DNA: TGTGCCAGCAGCACCGGACTAGCGGGAGCTCTGGGGAGCACAGATACGCAGTATTTT
CDR3: CASSTGLAGALGSTDTQYF

length: 16
size: NA
J: TRBJ1-2
V: TRBV5-1
D: NA
DNA: TGCGCCAGCAGCTTGAGCGGGGGGAGCAACCTCTATGGCTACACCTTC
CDR3: CASSLSGGSNLYGYTF

length: 12
size: NA
J: TRBJ2-3
V: TRBV19
D: NA
DNA: TGTGCCAGTAGTATCCCGCGGGATACGCAGTATTTT
CDR3: CASSIPRDTQYF